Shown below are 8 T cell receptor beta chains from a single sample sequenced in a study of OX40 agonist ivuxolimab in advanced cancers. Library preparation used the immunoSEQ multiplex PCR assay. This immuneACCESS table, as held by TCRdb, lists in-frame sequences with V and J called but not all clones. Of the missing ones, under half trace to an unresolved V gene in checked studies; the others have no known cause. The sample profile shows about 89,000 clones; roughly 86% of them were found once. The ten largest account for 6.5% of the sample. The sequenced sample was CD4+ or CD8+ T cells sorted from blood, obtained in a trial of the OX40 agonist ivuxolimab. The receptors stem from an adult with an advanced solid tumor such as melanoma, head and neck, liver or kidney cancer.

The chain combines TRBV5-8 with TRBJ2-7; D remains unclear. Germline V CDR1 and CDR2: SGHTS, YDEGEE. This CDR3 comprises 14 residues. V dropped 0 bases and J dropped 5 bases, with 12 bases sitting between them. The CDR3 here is CASSLGPTVDEQYF. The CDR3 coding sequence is TGTGCCAGCAGCTTGGGACCTACTGTCGACGAGCAGTACTTC.

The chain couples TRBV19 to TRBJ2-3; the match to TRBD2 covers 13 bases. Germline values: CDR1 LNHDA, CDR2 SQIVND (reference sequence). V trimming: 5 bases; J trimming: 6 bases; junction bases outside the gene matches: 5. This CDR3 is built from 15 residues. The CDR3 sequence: CASSDPTSGRDTQYF. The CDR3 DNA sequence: TGTGCCAGTAGTGACCCGACTAGCGGGAGGGATACGCAGTATTTT.

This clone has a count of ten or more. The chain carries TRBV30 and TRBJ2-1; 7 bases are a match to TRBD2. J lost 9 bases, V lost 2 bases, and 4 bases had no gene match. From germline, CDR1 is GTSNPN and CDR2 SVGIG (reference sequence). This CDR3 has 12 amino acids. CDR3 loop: CAWSSSGTEQFF. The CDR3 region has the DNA TGTGCCTGGAGTTCGAGCGGGACTGAGCAGTTCTTC.

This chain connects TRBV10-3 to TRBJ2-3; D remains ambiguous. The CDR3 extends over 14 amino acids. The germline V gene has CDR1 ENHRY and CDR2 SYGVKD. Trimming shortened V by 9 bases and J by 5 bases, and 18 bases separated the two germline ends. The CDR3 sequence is CAIKAHPWGDTQYF. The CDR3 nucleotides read TGTGCCATAAAGGCACATCCATGGGGAGATACGCAGTATTTT.

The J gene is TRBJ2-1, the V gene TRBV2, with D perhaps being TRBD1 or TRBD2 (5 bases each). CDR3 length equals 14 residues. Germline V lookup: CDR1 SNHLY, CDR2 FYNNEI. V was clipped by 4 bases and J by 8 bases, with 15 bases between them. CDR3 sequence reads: CASSVTGLFDEQFF. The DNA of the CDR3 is TGTGCCAGCAGTGTAACGGGGCTCTTCGATGAGCAGTTCTTC.

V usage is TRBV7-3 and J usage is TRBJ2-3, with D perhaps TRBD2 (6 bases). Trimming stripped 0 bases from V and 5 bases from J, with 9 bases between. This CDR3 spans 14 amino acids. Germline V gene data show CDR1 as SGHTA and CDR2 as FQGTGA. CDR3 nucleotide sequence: TGTGCCAGCAGCTTAACGGGAGGAGGAGATACGCAGTATTTT. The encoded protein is CASSLTGGGDTQYF.

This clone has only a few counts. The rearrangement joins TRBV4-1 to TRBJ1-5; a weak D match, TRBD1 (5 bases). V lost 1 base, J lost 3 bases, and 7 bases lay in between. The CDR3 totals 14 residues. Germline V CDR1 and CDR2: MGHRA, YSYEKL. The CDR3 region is CASSQGRDNQPQHF. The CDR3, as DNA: TGCGCCAGCAGCCAAGGCAGGGACAATCAGCCCCAGCATTTT.

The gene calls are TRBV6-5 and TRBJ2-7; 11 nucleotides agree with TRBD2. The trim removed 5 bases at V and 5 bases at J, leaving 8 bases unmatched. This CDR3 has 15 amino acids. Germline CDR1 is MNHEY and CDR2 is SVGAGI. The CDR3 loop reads CASSRTGTSGDEQYF. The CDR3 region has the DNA TGTGCCAGCAGTCGCACCGGGACTAGCGGCGACGAGCAGTACTTC.